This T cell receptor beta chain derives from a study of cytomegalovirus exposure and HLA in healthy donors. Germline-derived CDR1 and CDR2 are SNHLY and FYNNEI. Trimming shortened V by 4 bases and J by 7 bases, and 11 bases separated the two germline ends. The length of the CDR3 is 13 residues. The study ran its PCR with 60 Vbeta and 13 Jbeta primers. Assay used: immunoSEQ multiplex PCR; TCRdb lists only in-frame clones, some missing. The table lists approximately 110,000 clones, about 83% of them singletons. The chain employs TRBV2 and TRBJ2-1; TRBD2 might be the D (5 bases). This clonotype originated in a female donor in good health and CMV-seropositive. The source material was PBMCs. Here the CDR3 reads CASSGERRNEQFF. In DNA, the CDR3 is TGTGCCAGCAGTGGGGAGCGTCGGAATGAGCAGTTCTTC.